This T cell receptor beta chain was sequenced for a study of blood T cell repertoires in COVID-19. Study in general: The samples span acute and convalescent COVID-19 from the United States, Italy and Spain. Nucleic acid was either cDNA or gDNA, and it came from T cells, B-cell-depleted T cells, or PBMCs.

This CDR3 is built from 13 residues. Trimming cost V 4 bases and J 3 bases; bases outside gene matches: 4. Germline V gene sequence: CDR1 SGHRS, CDR2 YFSETQ. Only in-frame clones appear in the TCRdb table, and some are missing; sequencing was by immunoSEQ multiplex PCR. The data show around 55,000 clones, 90% seen once. This sequence originates from a man aged 35 to 55 with acute or convalescent COVID-19. Input material: peripheral blood. The chain couples TRBV5-1 to TRBJ2-7; 7 bases fit TRBD1. The CDR3 sequence: CASSPGQNYEQYF. In DNA form, the CDR3 reads TGCGCCAGCAGCCCGGGACAGAACTACGAGCAGTACTTC.